The 3 T cell receptor beta chains below were found in one sample sequenced in a study of control samples from healthy donors and cancer patients. Libraries were prepared by immunoSEQ multiplex PCR; TCRdb keeps only in-frame clonotypes and omits some of them. The top ten clones hold approximately 5.7% of a sample with 150,000 or so clones, more than 85% of them seen once. The sequenced sample was blood. The receptors originated from a man in his late teens or twenties in good health.

The J gene is TRBJ2-5, the V gene TRBV7-3; weak D call: TRBD1 (6 bases). This CDR3 contains 13 residues. CDR1 and CDR2 from the germline V gene are SGHTA and FQGTGA. V was trimmed by 5 bases and J by 1 base, leaving 8 bases between them. CDR3 in amino acids: CASSQDSQETQYF. The CDR3 nucleotides read TGTGCCAGCAGCCAGGACAGCCAAGAGACCCAGTACTTC.

The gene calls are TRBV7-2 and TRBJ1-5; TRBD1 agrees at 7 bases. The trim removed 5 bases at V and 9 bases at J, leaving 13 bases unmatched. Germline V CDR1 and CDR2: SGHTA, FQGNSA. The CDR3 is 15 residues long. The CDR3 nucleotides read TGTGCCAGCAGCACGAGGGACAGCGCTTTTCTGCCCCAGCATTTT. Its protein is CASSTRDSAFLPQHF.

CDR3 in amino acids: CASSVHRGPNTEAFF. The CDR3 coding sequence is TGTGCCAGCAGTGTTCACAGGGGCCCGAACACTGAAGCTTTCTTT. This chain connects TRBV27 to TRBJ1-1; 7 bases line up with TRBD1. The CDR3 has 15 residues. Trimming cost V 5 bases and J 1 base; bases outside gene matches: 7. Per the germline V gene, CDR1 is MNHEY and CDR2 is SMNVEV (reference sequence).